The T cell receptor (beta chain) described here comes from a study of blood T cell repertoires in COVID-19. In the study overall: Collection of acute and convalescent COVID-19 samples took place in the United States, Italy and Spain.

The CDR3 has 16 residues. Participants were placed into cohorts based on the clinical history they reported. Per the authors' pipeline: Reference gene primer amplification gave nucleated cell count estimates. TCRdb's copy holds only in-frame clones and misses some; the assay was immunoSEQ multiplex PCR. V and J calls and clone size come straight from that table; D and trimming were deduced from the DNA. Altogether about 380,000 clones are present, 88% being singletons, with the ten largest covering 1.2%. Sequenced input: PBMCs or T cells enriched from blood (not recorded which). This sequence was found in a woman aged 18-30 years who had recovered from COVID-19. The genes are TRBV21-1 and TRBJ1-5; the D segment call TRBD1 is taken from the table without a DNA check. TRBV21-1 is a documented pseudogene. CDR3 amino acids: CASSKARGQGGQPQHF. CDR3 DNA sequence: TGTGCCAGCAGCAAAGCGCGTGGACAGGGGGGTCAGCCCCAGCATTTT.